This TCR beta chain was sequenced for a study of blood T cells in healthy people across ages. Regarding the study as a whole: Estimated diversity across one million T cells was deemed an underestimate.

CDR1 SGHDT and CDR2 YYEEEE come from the germline V gene. V was clipped by 2 bases and J by 4 bases; unmatched bases: 6. The CDR3 sequence is 17 residues long. For the second PCR, which ran for 7 to 11 cycles, a sample-barcoded 5' primer and a J-beta primer mix were used. TCRdb called the 5' RACE reads again in MiXCR, with one record for every CDR3 protein. This repertoire shows 800,000 or so distinct CDR3 sequences, about 25% found once; its top ten account for under 4%. This clonotype was detected a few times. Its antigen is not identified. The sample was also reused in another study, on T cells of mothers and their children.

The receptor was derived from a boy under 18 in good health. V and J are TRBV5-6 and TRBJ2-1; TRBD2 matches at 13 bases. Sequenced material: blood. CDR3 nucleotides: TGTGCCAGCAGCTTCATCGGGACTAGCGGGATTTACAATGAGCAGTTCTTC. It yields the protein CASSFIGTSGIYNEQFF.